These 29 T cell receptor beta chains were all obtained from the same sample, sequenced in a study of T cell responses to AZD1222 COVID-19 vaccine. Clones were read by immunoSEQ multiplex PCR, and TCRdb kept only the in-frame ones, dropping some. The data hold roughly 120,000 clones, with approximately 85% observed a single time. The sample in question was peripheral blood, obtained on day 0 of MenACWY control vaccination. The source is an adult in good health.

This chain joins TRBV7-9 and TRBJ2-1; the D is unclear. The CDR3 covers 12 residues. CDR1 and CDR2 (germline): SEHNR, FQNEAQ (reference sequence). V gave up 7 bases and J gave up 10 bases, with 14 bases separating them. In nucleotides, the CDR3 is TGTGCCAGCACCCAAACACTAACAGAGCAGTTCTTC. Its translation: CASTQTLTEQFF.

The genes are TRBV4-1 and TRBJ2-7, with D hard to call. Between the trimmed V and J ends, which lost 0 bases and 3 bases, there was a span of 15 bases. This CDR3 region has 16 residues. Looked up from germline, CDR1 is MGHRA and CDR2 is YSYEKL. The CDR3 protein is CASSQDKLALSYEQYF. The DNA for the CDR3 is TGCGCCAGCAGCCAAGATAAATTGGCTCTTAGCTACGAGCAGTACTTC.

The chain carries TRBV4-3 and TRBJ1-2, with D perhaps matching TRBD1 (6 bases). From germline, CDR1 is LGHNA and CDR2 YSLEER. The CDR3 has 16 residues. The V end was cut by 1 base, the J end by 4 bases, with 16 bases between. CDR3 amino acids: CASSQVAGDNSYGYTF. CDR3 nucleotides: TGCGCCAGCAGCCAAGTCGCGGGGGACAACAGCTATGGCTACACCTTC.

The rearrangement uses TRBV18 and TRBJ2-1, with 9 bases that match TRBD2. This CDR3 contains 14 residues. Trimming took 6 bases from V and 6 from J; bases not matched to a gene: 6. Germline-derived CDR1 and CDR2 are KGHSH and LQKENI. CDR3 amino acids: CASSPGLASNEQFF. The CDR3 coding sequence is TGTGCCAGCTCCCCCGGACTAGCGAGCAATGAGCAGTTCTTC.

The chain is built from TRBV7-2 and TRBJ2-7; 11 nucleotides match TRBD2. CDR3 length equals 16 residues. Germline loops: CDR1 SGHTA, CDR2 FQGNSA. V lost 4 bases to trimming and J lost 3 bases; unmatched junction nucleotides: 8. DNA of the CDR3: TGTGCCAGCAGCTCCTCTAGCGGGGGGCTGGGCTACGAGCAGTACTTC. Translating it yields CASSSSSGGLGYEQYF. Drawing the rest from reference TRBV7-2 and TRBJ2-7, the complete variable domain is GAGVSQSPSNKVTEKGKDVELRCDPISGHTALYWYRQSLGQGLEFLIYFQGNSAPDKSGLPSDRFSAERTGGSVSTLTIQRTQQEDSAVYLCASSSSSGGLGYEQYFGPGTRLTVT.

The rearrangement uses TRBV28 and TRBJ2-5, with D possibly TRBD1 on 6 matching bases. The CDR3 is made up of 15 amino acids. Per germline, CDR1 MDHEN and CDR2 SYDVKM. Trimming pared 1 base from V and 3 bases from J, leaving 12 bases between. The CDR3 reads CASSLSRRDKETQYF. CDR3 nucleotides: TGTGCCAGCAGTTTATCCCGCAGGGACAAAGAGACCCAGTACTTC.

Comment on this clone: Other nucleotide sequences from this sample produce the same CDR3. The V gene is TRBV5-1, the J gene TRBJ1-1; D is unresolved. Germline-derived CDR1 and CDR2 are SGHRS and YFSETQ. The germline V and J ends were trimmed by 1 base and 1 base, with 8 bases remaining between them. The CDR3 sequence is 14 residues long. The CDR3 is CASSLIGENTEAFF. The CDR3 DNA follows: TGCGCCAGCAGCTTGATTGGGGAGAACACTGAAGCTTTCTTT.

CDR3 sequence (DNA): TGTGCCAGACCCGGACTAGCGGACTTCTCCTACGAGCAGTACTTC. As protein: CARPGLADFSYEQYF. This chain joins TRBV28 and TRBJ2-7, with 10 bases identical to TRBD2. Germline V gene data show CDR1 as MDHEN and CDR2 as SYDVKM. The V gene end was trimmed by 9 bases and the J gene end by 0 bases; junction bases not matched to a gene: 8. This CDR3 contains 15 residues.

The V call is TRBV12-3 or TRBV12-4, the J call TRBJ2-3; D call uncertain. V was pared by 5 bases and J by 0 bases, with 3 bases between. This CDR3 region has 12 residues. For the CDR3, the DNA is TGTGCCAGCAGTGGTAGCACAGATACGCAGTATTTT. This gives the protein CASSGSTDTQYF.

The chain has TRBV5-4 and TRBJ2-3; the D gene is possibly TRBD1 (5 bases). The CDR3 loop spans 15 amino acids. Trimming pared 3 bases from V and 0 bases from J, leaving 11 bases between. The germline V gene encodes CDR1 SGHNT and CDR2 YYREEE (reference sequence). This CDR3 is CASSYRSSSTDTQYF. The CDR3 nucleotides are TGTGCCAGCAGCTACAGGTCGAGTAGCACAGATACGCAGTATTTT.

The CDR3 region is CATTGNSGNTIYF. The CDR3 bases are TGTGCCACCACAGGGAACTCTGGAAACACCATATATTTT. The chain combines TRBV6-5 with TRBJ1-3, with D possibly matching TRBD1 (6 bases). The CDR3 covers 13 residues. Trimming removed 10 bases from V and 0 bases from J, with 10 bases in between. Germline lookup yields CDR1 MNHEY and CDR2 SVGAGI.

This clone was counted once. This sequence joins TRBV7-9 and TRBJ2-3; 9 positions agree with TRBD1. V was clipped by 5 bases and J by 4 bases; unmatched bases: 13. Germline V gives CDR1 SEHNR, CDR2 FQNEAQ (reference sequence). There are 17 residues in the CDR3. The CDR3 coding sequence is TGTGCCAGCAGCATGAGAGGGACAGGGTCTCCCCCAGATACGCAGTATTTT. This encodes CASSMRGTGSPPDTQYF.

The chain recombines TRBV6-5 with TRBJ1-5, with 9 bases identical to TRBD1. J was trimmed by 12 bases and V by 6 bases; bases with no gene match: 12. Germline V gene data show CDR1 as MNHEY and CDR2 as SVGAGI. The CDR3 runs to 14 residues. The CDR3: CASRDRDRALFQHF. The CDR3 nucleotides read TGTGCCAGCAGAGACCGGGACAGGGCGCTGTTCCAGCATTTT.

This rearrangement joins TRBV16 to TRBJ1-1; the match to TRBD1 covers 11 bases. This CDR3 spans 16 amino acids. V shed 4 bases, J shed 0 bases, and the junction held 4 bases outside the gene matches. Germline V gene sequence: CDR1 KGHSY, CDR2 FQNENV. The CDR3 DNA follows: TGTGCCAGCAGCCGGGGACAGGGGGGATTGAACACTGAAGCTTTCTTT. Residues: CASSRGQGGLNTEAFF.

The rearrangement joins TRBV5-6 to TRBJ1-2; D unresolved. V was clipped by 1 base and J by 8 bases, with 12 bases between them. The germline gives CDR1 SGHDT, CDR2 YYEEEE. The length of the CDR3 is 13 residues. CDR3: CASSLTRRTGYTF. The CDR3 nucleotides read TGTGCCAGCAGCTTGACAAGGAGAACAGGCTACACCTTC.

This chain uses TRBV18 with TRBJ1-2; tentatively, D is TRBD1 (5 bases). The CDR3 extends over 15 amino acids. Germline V gene sequence: CDR1 KGHSH, CDR2 LQKENI. Trimming took off 6 bases at V and 5 bases at J, with 19 bases between the two ends. The CDR3 region has the DNA TGTGCCAGCTCGCCCGGGACGCAGCTTATTTATGGCTACACCTTC. Translated: CASSPGTQLIYGYTF.

This rearrangement joins TRBV7-6 to TRBJ2-3, with D uncertain. This CDR3 is built from 15 residues. CDR1 is SGHVS, CDR2 FNYEAQ, per germline. Trimming took 5 bases from V and 0 from J, leaving 12 bases between them. CDR3 in DNA: TGTGCCAGCAGCCGGAACGTCGGTAGCACAGATACGCAGTATTTT. It yields the protein CASSRNVGSTDTQYF.

The rearrangement links TRBV20-1 to TRBJ2-5, with TRBD2 matching over 7 bases. V shed 3 bases, J shed 5 bases, and the junction held 12 bases outside the gene matches. The CDR3 is 15 amino acids. The germline V gene has CDR1 DFQATT and CDR2 SNEGSKA (reference sequence). The CDR3 loop is CSASSQRGYQETQYF. The CDR3 DNA is TGCAGTGCTAGTAGCCAGCGGGGTTATCAGGAGACCCAGTACTTC.

V and J are TRBV5-6 and TRBJ2-3, with 13 bases fitting TRBD2. This CDR3 contains 18 residues. The germline CDR1 and CDR2 sequences are SGHDT and YYEEEE. J was trimmed by 2 bases and V by 4 bases; bases with no gene match: 10. CDR3 amino acids: CASSLGLAGDPITDTQYF. The CDR3 DNA is TGTGCCAGCAGCCTCGGACTAGCGGGGGACCCGATCACAGATACGCAGTATTTT. The complete variable domain, with remaining parts taken from reference TRBV5-6 and TRBJ2-3, reads DAGVTQSPTHLIKTRGQQVTLRCSPKSGHDTVSWYQQALGQGPQFIFQYYEEEERQRGNFPDRFSGHQFPNYSSELNVNALLLGDSALYLCASSLGLAGDPITDTQYFGPGTRLTVL.

In the case of this clone: The junction departs from the called germline gene at one end, perhaps through a read error. The gene calls are TRBV2 and TRBJ2-7, with TRBD1 matching 7 bases. In germline, CDR1 is SNHLY, CDR2 FYNNEI. The CDR3 loop spans 10 amino acids. CDR3 sequence: CASSLGQAHF. For the CDR3, the DNA is TGTGCCAGCAGCCTTGGACAGGCCCACTTC. The full variable domain, completed using reference TRBV2 and TRBJ2-7, is EPEVTQTPSHQVTQMGQEVILRCVPISNHLYFYWYRQILGQKVEFLVSFYNNEISEKSEIFDDQFSVERPDGSNFTLKIRSTKLEDSAMYFCASSLGQAHFGPGTRLTVT.

The V and J genes are TRBV9 and TRBJ2-2; possible D gene TRBD1, 6 bases. Germline lookup yields CDR1 SGDLS and CDR2 YYNGEE. The V and J ends lost 0 bases and 6 bases respectively, with 9 bases between them. This CDR3 region has 14 residues. For the CDR3, the DNA is TGTGCCAGCAGCGTAGGCCAGGGGCCCGGGGAGCTGTTTTTT. It is translated as CASSVGQGPGELFF.

This sequence joins TRBV7-2 and TRBJ1-5, with D possibly being TRBD1 (6 bases). The germline V gene encodes CDR1 SGHTA and CDR2 FQGNSA. The CDR3 spans 15 residues. V lost 0 bases to trimming and J lost 7 bases, with 13 bases between them. CDR3 region: CASSLALPGAQPQHF. CDR3 sequence (DNA): TGTGCCAGCAGCTTAGCCCTCCCGGGGGCGCAGCCCCAGCATTTT.

This clone was detected a few times. The chain joins TRBV5-5 to TRBJ1-2; the D is unclear. V lost 4 bases and J 2 bases, leaving 6 bases between the germline ends. This CDR3 has 12 amino acids. Germline V gives CDR1 SGHKS, CDR2 YYEKEE (reference sequence). The CDR3 nucleotides are TGTGCCAGCAGCGGTATAAACTATGGCTACACCTTC. Translation: CASSGINYGYTF. The whole variable domain, remainder taken from reference TRBV5-5 and TRBJ1-2, is DAGVTQSPTHLIKTRGQQVTLRCSPISGHKSVSWYQQVLGQGPQFIFQYYEKEERGRGNFPDRFSARQFPNYSSELNVNALLLGDSALYLCASSGINYGYTFGSGTRLTVV.

This chain connects TRBV7-2 to TRBJ1-5, with D possibly matching TRBD1 (5 bases). The CDR3 extends over 15 amino acids. The V and J ends lost 1 base and 7 bases respectively, with 14 bases between them. Germline V gene sequence: CDR1 SGHTA, CDR2 FQGNSA. The DNA for the CDR3 is TGTGCCAGCAGCTTAGTCGGAAGGGGTGGGCAGCCCCAGCATTTT. Amino acid sequence: CASSLVGRGGQPQHF.

Regarding this clone: Different DNA sequences within this sample yield the same CDR3. The chain joins TRBV3-1 (or the pseudogene TRBV3-2) to TRBJ1-1; D gene ambiguous. Germline lookup yields CDR1 LGHDT and CDR2 YNNKEL (reference sequence). This CDR3 has 13 residues. V lost 1 base and J lost 2, with 5 bases in between. The CDR3 sequence is CASSQAGNTEAFF. The CDR3, as DNA: TGTGCCAGCAGCCAAGCAGGAAACACTGAAGCTTTCTTT.

This chain connects TRBV7-2 to TRBJ2-5; possible D gene TRBD1, 6 bases. V lost 3 bases, J lost 2 bases, and 13 bases lay in between. The CDR3 spans 15 residues. Per the germline V gene, CDR1 is SGHTA and CDR2 is FQGNSA. DNA of the CDR3: TGTGCCAGCAGCTTTAGTAGGGGGAGACAAGAGACCCAGTACTTC. Translation gives CASSFSRGRQETQYF.

The rearrangement joins TRBV12-3 or TRBV12-4 to TRBJ1-1; a weak D match, TRBD1 (6 bases). The CDR3 spans 13 residues. Deletions cut 3 bases from V and 8 bases from J, with 13 bases between. This chain's CDR3 is CASSFVTGAEAFF. In DNA form, the CDR3 reads TGTGCCAGCAGTTTTGTCACGGGGGCAGAAGCTTTCTTT.

The chain combines TRBV7-9 with TRBJ1-2; the D is unclear. The CDR3 length is 13 residues. Per the germline V gene, CDR1 is SEHNR and CDR2 is FQNEAQ (reference sequence). Trimming removed 5 bases from V and 4 bases from J, with 11 bases in between. The CDR3 DNA is TGTGCCAGCAGCGCCGGGTCCCTCTATGGCTACACCTTC. The encoded protein is CASSAGSLYGYTF.

The rearrangement uses TRBV18 and TRBJ1-1; a weak D match, TRBD1 (6 bases). The germline V and J ends were trimmed by 6 bases and 3 bases, with 17 bases remaining between them. The CDR3 totals 15 residues. Looked up from germline, CDR1 is KGHSH and CDR2 is LQKENI. The CDR3 sequence: CASSSDRPPYTEAFF. CDR3 nucleotide sequence: TGTGCCAGCTCGTCGGACAGACCCCCCTACACTGAAGCTTTCTTT.